The rows below give T cell receptor beta chains drawn from one sample of a study of T cell changes during pregnancy in multiple sclerosis. Generated by immunoSEQ multiplex PCR, the TCRdb table keeps only in-frame clones and is missing some. In the table there are around 52,000 clones, roughly nine tenths of which are singletons. The sequenced sample was CD4+ T cells from peripheral blood mononuclear cells, obtained in the second trimester of pregnancy. These receptors were taken from a female donor with multiple sclerosis, enrolled in a pregnancy study. The CDR3 runs from the conserved cysteine through the conserved F or W. The D gene is left open where the match is weak. Not every row has a clone size; where given, it reads once, few, many or a size class.

D: NA; V: TRBV29-1; J: TRBJ2-1; size: NA; DNA: TGCAGCGTTGTTTTAAGACTCCTCCTTACGGGTTACAATGAGCAGTTCTTC; CDR3: CSVVLRLLLTGYNEQFF
D: NA; V: TRBV7-7; J: TRBJ2-3; size: NA; DNA: TGTGCCAGCAGCTTGGACGGGAGAACAGATACGCAGTATTTT; CDR3: CASSLDGRTDTQYF
D: NA; V: TRBV9; J: TRBJ2-2; size: NA; DNA: TGTGCCAGCAGCGTAGAGTCTGACACTAACACCGGGGAGCTGTTTTTT; CDR3: CASSVESDTNTGELFF
D: NA; V: TRBV9; J: TRBJ2-2; size: NA; DNA: TGTGCCAGCAGCGTAGCTGTCAGGGGAACCGGGGAGCTGTTTTTT; CDR3: CASSVAVRGTGELFF
D: TRBD1; V: TRBV2; J: TRBJ1-2; size: NA; DNA: TGTGCCAGCAGTGGGACAGGGAACTATGGCTACACCTTC; CDR3: CASSGTGNYGYTF
D: TRBD1; V: TRBV30; J: TRBJ1-5; size: NA; DNA: TGTGCCTGGAGTTATGGGACAGGGGAACAGCCCCAGCATTTT; CDR3: CAWSYGTGEQPQHF
D: NA; V: TRBV19; J: TRBJ1-2; size: NA; DNA: TGTGCCAGTGAATCAGGGGCTAACTATGGCTACACCTTC; CDR3: CASESGANYGYTF
D: TRBD2; V: TRBV18; J: TRBJ2-4; size: NA; DNA: TGTGCCAGCTCACCACCGCGGGGGACTGGACCAGCCAAAAACATTCAGTACTTC; CDR3: CASSPPRGTGPAKNIQYF
D: TRBD1; V: TRBV9; J: TRBJ2-2; size: once; DNA: TGTGCCAGCAGGGGCCGGGACAGGGAACTTACCGGGGAGCTGTTTTTT; CDR3: CASRGRDRELTGELFF
D: NA; V: TRBV7-6; J: TRBJ1-2; size: NA; DNA: TGTGCCAGCAGCTTATGGGCAGGCTATGGCTACACCTTC; CDR3: CASSLWAGYGYTF
D: NA; V: TRBV5-4; J: TRBJ2-7; size: NA; DNA: TGTGCCAGCAGCTTGGGCAGCGTCGTTACCTACGAGCAGTACTTC; CDR3: CASSLGSVVTYEQYF
D: NA; V: TRBV10-3; J: TRBJ2-1; size: NA; DNA: TGTGCCATCAGTGAGATCGAGTACAATGAGCAGTTCTTC; CDR3: CAISEIEYNEQFF
D: NA; V: TRBV5-1; J: TRBJ1-5; size: NA; DNA: TGCGCCAGCAGCTTGGGGCCAGGGATAGAGCAGCCCCAGCATTTT; CDR3: CASSLGPGIEQPQHF
D: TRBD1; V: TRBV6-5; J: TRBJ2-1; size: NA; DNA: TGTGCCAGCAGCAGGGGGCTGGGGTACAATGAGCAGTTCTTC; CDR3: CASSRGLGYNEQFF
D: NA; V: TRBV14; J: TRBJ2-3; size: once; DNA: TGTGCCAGCAGCCGGGGCAGCACAGATACGCAGTATTTT; CDR3: CASSRGSTDTQYF
D: NA; V: TRBV7-8; J: TRBJ2-1; size: NA; DNA: TGTGCCAGCAGCTTAGCCGGTCACAATGAGCAGTTCTTC; CDR3: CASSLAGHNEQFF
D: TRBD2; V: TRBV15; J: TRBJ2-3; size: NA; DNA: TGTGCCACCGGAGCGGGGGGGGAAGATACGCAGTATTTT; CDR3: CATGAGGEDTQYF
D: TRBD2; V: TRBV5-1; J: TRBJ2-7; size: NA; DNA: TGCGCCAGCAGCTTCCTTACTAGCGGAGACTACGAGCAGTACTTC; CDR3: CASSFLTSGDYEQYF
D: NA; V: TRBV11-2; J: TRBJ2-7; size: NA; DNA: TGTGCCAGCAGCTCACTAGCTTTCTTGGGCGAGCAGTACTTC; CDR3: CASSSLAFLGEQYF
D: NA; V: TRBV29-1; J: TRBJ1-1; size: NA; DNA: TGCAGCGTTGAGATAAGGGGCCAAGGACGCACTGAAGCTTTCTTT; CDR3: CSVEIRGQGRTEAFF
D: NA; V: TRBV19; J: TRBJ2-7; size: few; DNA: TGTGCCAGTAGTACCCCAGGTGGGTACGAGCAGTACTTC; CDR3: CASSTPGGYEQYF
D: NA; V: TRBV6-1; J: TRBJ2-1; size: NA; DNA: TGTGCCAGCTACAGGGGAGGAGGGGACAATGAGCAGTTCTTC; CDR3: CASYRGGGDNEQFF
D: NA; V: TRBV30; J: TRBJ1-6; size: NA; DNA: TGTGCCTGGAGAGGGAGACGCACTAATTCACCCCTCCACTTT; CDR3: CAWRGRRTNSPLHF
D: TRBD1; V: TRBV19; J: TRBJ1-6; size: NA; DNA: TGTGCCAGTCAACTATTTTCGACAGGGGAGAATTCACCCCTCCACTTT; CDR3: CASQLFSTGENSPLHF
D: NA; V: TRBV7-9; J: TRBJ2-1; size: NA; DNA: TGTGCCAGCAGCTTAGAGGTTCTGAGGGTTTCTGGCAATGAGCAGTTCTTC; CDR3: CASSLEVLRVSGNEQFF
D: TRBD2; V: TRBV27; J: TRBJ2-5; size: NA; DNA: TGTGCCAGCAGTTTTATAGGACTAATAGGGACTAGCGGGTACCAAGAGACCCAGTACTTC; CDR3: CASSFIGLIGTSGYQETQYF
D: NA; V: TRBV4-1; J: TRBJ1-4; size: NA; DNA: TGCGCCAGCAGCCTTCTGATCGGCGGAGAAAAACTGTTTTTT; CDR3: CASSLLIGGEKLFF
D: NA; V: TRBV7-8; J: TRBJ1-3; size: NA; DNA: TGTGCCAGCAGCTCGCCCAGGGCAGGCAGCGCTGGAAACACCATATATTTT; CDR3: CASSSPRAGSAGNTIYF
D: TRBD2; V: TRBV28; J: TRBJ2-7; size: NA; DNA: TGTGCCAGCAGCCCCGGGGGGGCAGGGAGGTCCTACGAGCAGTACTTC; CDR3: CASSPGGAGRSYEQYF
D: TRBD1; V: TRBV4-1; J: TRBJ2-7; size: NA; DNA: TGCGCCAGCAGCCAAGAGGGAGACGGGACAGGGCGGTACGAGCAGTACTTC; CDR3: CASSQEGDGTGRYEQYF
D: NA; V: TRBV7-3; J: TRBJ2-5; size: NA; DNA: TGTGCCAGCAGCTTAACCCTCGGGAGAAAAGAGACCCAGTACTTC; CDR3: CASSLTLGRKETQYF
D: TRBD1; V: TRBV28; J: TRBJ1-2; size: NA; DNA: TGTGCCAGCAGTCTCGGACAGGGGCTCGGCTACACCTTC; CDR3: CASSLGQGLGYTF
D: TRBD1; V: TRBV5-1; J: TRBJ2-5; size: NA; DNA: TGCGCCAGCAGCCAGCCGGGACAGCAAGAGACCCAGTACTTC; CDR3: CASSQPGQQETQYF
D: TRBD2; V: TRBV18; J: TRBJ2-1; size: NA; DNA: TGTGCCAGCTCACCCCTCGGGACTAGCGGGGCCAGCTCCTACAATGAGCAGTTCTTC; CDR3: CASSPLGTSGASSYNEQFF
D: TRBD1; V: TRBV5-1; J: TRBJ1-4; size: NA; DNA: TGCGCCAGCAGCCCCGCCGGGACAGGGGGGGAAAAACTGTTTTTT; CDR3: CASSPAGTGGEKLFF
D: TRBD1; V: TRBV7-9; J: TRBJ2-7; size: NA; DNA: TGTGCCAGCAGCTTAGCTACAGTTGAGGGGGCTCTCCGACCCTACGAGCAGTACTTC; CDR3: CASSLATVEGALRPYEQYF
D: TRBD2; V: TRBV2; J: TRBJ2-1; size: NA; DNA: TGTGCCAGCAGGGGGACTAGCGGGGGGTACAATGAGCAGTTCTTC; CDR3: CASRGTSGGYNEQFF
D: NA; V: TRBV19; J: TRBJ1-6; size: NA; DNA: TGTGCCAGTAGTTCCAGGGTGGATAATTCACCCCTCCACTTT; CDR3: CASSSRVDNSPLHF
D: TRBD1; V: TRBV15; J: TRBJ1-2; size: NA; DNA: TGTGCCACCAGCCTTCCCGGGACAGGGGGTACCTATGGCTACACCTTC; CDR3: CATSLPGTGGTYGYTF
D: NA; V: TRBV28; J: TRBJ2-1; size: NA; DNA: TGTGCCAGCAGTTATCTGGACGGGGTGATCGCCAATGAGCAGTTCTTC; CDR3: CASSYLDGVIANEQFF
D: NA; V: TRBV5-1; J: TRBJ2-2; size: NA; DNA: TGCGCCAGCAGCTTGACAGCCTCCGCTGGCACCGGGGAGCTGTTTTTT; CDR3: CASSLTASAGTGELFF
D: TRBD2; V: TRBV2; J: TRBJ2-1; size: NA; DNA: TGTGCCAGCCAACGAGGGACTAGCGCTTCCTACAATGAGCAGTTCTTC; CDR3: CASQRGTSASYNEQFF
D: NA; V: TRBV11-2; J: TRBJ2-1; size: NA; DNA: TGTGCCAGCAGCTTACTGAGAGAGCCCCGCTACAATGAGCAGTTCTTC; CDR3: CASSLLREPRYNEQFF
D: NA; V: TRBV19; J: TRBJ2-5; size: NA; DNA: TGTGCCAGTAGCTCCACAGGGATGGAGGAGACCCAGTACTTC; CDR3: CASSSTGMEETQYF
D: NA; V: TRBV7-9; J: TRBJ1-3; size: NA; DNA: TGTGCCAGCAGTCAAGTAGGTGGAGTCTCTGGAAACACCATATATTTT; CDR3: CASSQVGGVSGNTIYF
D: NA; V: TRBV7-9; J: TRBJ1-2; size: NA; DNA: TGTGCCAGCAGCTTATTGGAATTTGGGGGCGGCTACACCTTC; CDR3: CASSLLEFGGGYTF
D: NA; V: TRBV11-3; J: TRBJ2-1; size: NA; DNA: TGTGCCAGCAGCTTTAGGGTAGGGGATGAGCAGTTCTTC; CDR3: CASSFRVGDEQFF
D: TRBD1; V: TRBV5-1; J: TRBJ2-3; size: few; DNA: TGCGCCAGCAGCTTGGCCCGACAGGGGTTGGGCACAGATACGCAGTATTTT; CDR3: CASSLARQGLGTDTQYF
D: TRBD1; V: TRBV2; J: TRBJ1-2; size: few; DNA: TGTGCCAGCAGTGGAGGGAGACAGGGGGCGGAAATTGGCGGCTACACCTTC; CDR3: CASSGGRQGAEIGGYTF
D: NA; V: TRBV25-1; J: TRBJ1-1; size: NA; DNA: TGTGCCAGCACGACGGGTTATATGAACACTGAAGCTTTCTTT; CDR3: CASTTGYMNTEAFF
D: TRBD1; V: TRBV28; J: TRBJ2-3; size: NA; DNA: TGTGCCAGCAGCCCTCTGGGACAGGGGCTAAAAGATACGCAGTATTTT; CDR3: CASSPLGQGLKDTQYF
D: NA; V: TRBV5-1; J: TRBJ1-4; size: NA; DNA: TGCGCCAGCAGCTTAACAGGGACGGTTGCTAATGAAAAACTGTTTTTT; CDR3: CASSLTGTVANEKLFF
D: TRBD2; V: TRBV6-1; J: TRBJ2-3; size: NA; DNA: TGTGCCAGCAGTGATCCGGGACTAGCGGGGGGCACAGATACGCAGTATTTT; CDR3: CASSDPGLAGGTDTQYF
D: TRBD1; V: TRBV5-5; J: TRBJ2-7; size: NA; DNA: TGTGCCAGCAGCCGCAGGGGACAGGGGATTCTCGAGCAGTACTTC; CDR3: CASSRRGQGILEQYF
D: NA; V: TRBV5-4; J: TRBJ2-5; size: NA; DNA: TGTGCCAGCAGCTTGGTTGGCGGGGGCGCGGAGACCCAGTACTTC; CDR3: CASSLVGGGAETQYF